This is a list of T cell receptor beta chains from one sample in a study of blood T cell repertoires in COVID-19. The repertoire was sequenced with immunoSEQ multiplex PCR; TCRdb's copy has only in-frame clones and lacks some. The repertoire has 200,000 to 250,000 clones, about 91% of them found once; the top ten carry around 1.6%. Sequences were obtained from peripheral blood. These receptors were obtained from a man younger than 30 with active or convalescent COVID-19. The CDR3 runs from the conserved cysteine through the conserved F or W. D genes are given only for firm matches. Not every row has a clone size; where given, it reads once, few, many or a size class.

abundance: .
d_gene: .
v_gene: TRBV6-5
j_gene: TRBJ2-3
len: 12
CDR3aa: CASSYSMDTQYF
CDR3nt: TGTGCCAGCAGTTACTCTATGGATACGCAGTATTTT

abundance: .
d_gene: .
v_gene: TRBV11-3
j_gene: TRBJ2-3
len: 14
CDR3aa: CASSFGGTGDTQYF
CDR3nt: TGTGCCAGCAGCTTTGGCGGGACGGGAGATACGCAGTATTTT

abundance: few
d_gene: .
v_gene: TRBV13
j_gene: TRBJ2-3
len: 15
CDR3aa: CASSFLGAGTDTQYF
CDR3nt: TGTGCCAGCAGCTTCCTAGGGGCTGGAACAGATACGCAGTATTTT

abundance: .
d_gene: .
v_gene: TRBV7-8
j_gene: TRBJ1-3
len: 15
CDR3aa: CASSLEVRGRNTIYF
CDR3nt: TGTGCCAGCAGCTTAGAAGTACGAGGCCGGAACACCATATATTTT

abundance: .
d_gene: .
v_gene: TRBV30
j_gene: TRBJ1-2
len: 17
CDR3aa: CAWRQGSISRSNYGYTF
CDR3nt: TGTGCCTGGAGACAGGGCTCTATTTCCAGGTCTAACTATGGCTACACCTTC

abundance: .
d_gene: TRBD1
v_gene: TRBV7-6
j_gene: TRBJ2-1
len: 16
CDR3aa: CASSSRPGQGAGEQFF
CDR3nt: TGTGCCAGCAGCTCACGACCGGGACAGGGGGCAGGGGAGCAGTTCTTC

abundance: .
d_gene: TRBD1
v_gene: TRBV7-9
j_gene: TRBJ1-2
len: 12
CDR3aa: CASSAGQGVGTF
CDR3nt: TGTGCCAGCAGCGCCGGACAGGGAGTAGGCACCTTC

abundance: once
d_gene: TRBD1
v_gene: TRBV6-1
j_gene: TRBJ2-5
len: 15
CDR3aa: CASSDEQGRLGTQYF
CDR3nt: TGTGCCAGCAGTGATGAACAGGGGCGGTTGGGGACCCAGTACTTC

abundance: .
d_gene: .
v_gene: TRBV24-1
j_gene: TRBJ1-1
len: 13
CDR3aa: CATSDGVGLEAFF
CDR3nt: TGTGCCACCAGTGATGGGGTGGGGCTTGAAGCTTTCTTT

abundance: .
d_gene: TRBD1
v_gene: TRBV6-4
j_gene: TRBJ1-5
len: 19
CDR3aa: CASRGCSPRTGASNQPQHF
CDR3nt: TGTGCCAGCAGGGGGTGCTCGCCTCGGACAGGGGCGAGCAATCAGCCCCAGCATTTT

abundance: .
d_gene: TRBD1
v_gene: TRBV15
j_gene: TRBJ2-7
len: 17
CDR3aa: CATSRGPGTGNSYEQYF
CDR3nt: TGTGCCACCAGCAGAGGGCCCGGGACAGGTAATTCCTACGAGCAGTACTTC

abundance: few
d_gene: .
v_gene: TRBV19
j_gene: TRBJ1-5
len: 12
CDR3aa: CASSIEGQFHHF
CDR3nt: TGTGCCAGTAGTATAGAAGGACAATTTCATCATTTT

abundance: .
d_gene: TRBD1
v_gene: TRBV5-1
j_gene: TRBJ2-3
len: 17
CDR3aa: CASSSALSGGKLDTQYF
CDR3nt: TGCGCCAGCAGCTCGGCTTTATCAGGGGGCAAGTTAGATACGCAGTATTTT

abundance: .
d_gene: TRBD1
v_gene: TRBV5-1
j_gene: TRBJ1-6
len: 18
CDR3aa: CASSAFTRDRSYNSPLHF
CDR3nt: TGCGCCAGCAGCGCGTTTACCCGGGACAGGAGCTATAATTCACCCCTCCACTTT

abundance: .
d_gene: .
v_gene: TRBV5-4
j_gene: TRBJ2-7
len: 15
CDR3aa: CASSLARQGAYEQYF
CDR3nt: TGTGCCAGCAGCTTGGCCCGCCAGGGTGCGTACGAGCAGTACTTC

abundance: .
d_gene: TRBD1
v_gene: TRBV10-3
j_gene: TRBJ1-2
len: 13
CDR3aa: CAISAGQGDGYTF
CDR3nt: TGTGCCATCAGTGCGGGACAGGGGGATGGCTACACCTTC

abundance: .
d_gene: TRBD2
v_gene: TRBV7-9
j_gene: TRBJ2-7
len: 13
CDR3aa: CASSLGPSGEQYF
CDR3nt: TGTGCCAGCAGCTTAGGTCCTAGCGGCGAGCAGTACTTC

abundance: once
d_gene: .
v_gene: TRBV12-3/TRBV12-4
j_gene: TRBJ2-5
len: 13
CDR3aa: CASSLIEQETQYF
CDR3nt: TGTGCCAGCAGTTTGATAGAACAAGAGACCCAGTACTTC

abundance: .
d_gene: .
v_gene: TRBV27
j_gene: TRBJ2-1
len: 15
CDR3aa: CASSLSMRSYNEQFF
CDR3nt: TGTGCCAGCAGTTTATCCATGCGGTCGTACAATGAGCAGTTCTTC

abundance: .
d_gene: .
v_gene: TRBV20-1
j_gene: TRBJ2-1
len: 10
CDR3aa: CSARGDEQFF
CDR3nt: TGCAGTGCTAGAGGCGATGAGCAGTTCTTC

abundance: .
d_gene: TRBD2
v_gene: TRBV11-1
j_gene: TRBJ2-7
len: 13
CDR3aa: CASTGTSGYEQYF
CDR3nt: TGTGCCAGCACCGGGACTAGCGGCTACGAGCAGTACTTC

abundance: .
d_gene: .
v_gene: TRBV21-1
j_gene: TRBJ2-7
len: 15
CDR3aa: CASSKGRRNSYEQYF
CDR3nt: TGTGCCAGCAGCAAAGGTCGCAGGAACTCCTACGAGCAGTACTTC

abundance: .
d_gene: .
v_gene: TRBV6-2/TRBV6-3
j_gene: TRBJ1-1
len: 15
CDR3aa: CASSYGTLTGIDAFF
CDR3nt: TGTGCCAGCAGTTACGGCACACTTACAGGGATAGACGCTTTCTTT

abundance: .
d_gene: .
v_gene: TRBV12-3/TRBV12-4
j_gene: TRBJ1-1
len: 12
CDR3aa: CASTFLNTEAFF
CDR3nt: TGTGCCAGCACCTTCTTGAACACTGAAGCTTTCTTT

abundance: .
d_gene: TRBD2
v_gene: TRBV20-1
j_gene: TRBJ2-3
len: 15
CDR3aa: CSASPYSGKGDTQYF
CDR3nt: TGCAGTGCTAGTCCTTATAGCGGGAAAGGCGATACGCAGTATTTT

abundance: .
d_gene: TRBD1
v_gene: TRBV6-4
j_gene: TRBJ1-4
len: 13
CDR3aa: CATARGPNEKLFF
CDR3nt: TGTGCCACAGCTAGGGGGCCGAATGAAAAACTGTTTTTT

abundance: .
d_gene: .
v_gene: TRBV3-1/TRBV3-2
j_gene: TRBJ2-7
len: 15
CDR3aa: CASSQAGFSTYEQYF
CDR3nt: TGTGCCAGCAGCCAAGCGGGTTTCAGCACCTACGAGCAGTACTTC

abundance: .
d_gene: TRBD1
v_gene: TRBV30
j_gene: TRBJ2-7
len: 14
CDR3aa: CAWTDHPGTAEQYF
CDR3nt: TGTGCCTGGACCGACCACCCGGGGACAGCCGAGCAGTACTTC

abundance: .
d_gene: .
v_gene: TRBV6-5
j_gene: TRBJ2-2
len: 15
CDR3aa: CASSYAGGNSGELFF
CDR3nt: TGTGCCAGCAGTTACGCAGGGGGGAATTCCGGGGAGCTGTTTTTT

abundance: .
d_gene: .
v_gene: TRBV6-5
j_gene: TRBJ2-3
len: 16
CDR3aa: CASSYLRGAGPDTQYF
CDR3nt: TGTGCCAGCAGTTACTTACGGGGAGCCGGGCCAGATACGCAGTATTTT

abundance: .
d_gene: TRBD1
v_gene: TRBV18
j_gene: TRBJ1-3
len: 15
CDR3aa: CASSRPTGNGNTIYF
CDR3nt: TGTGCCAGCTCACGACCGACAGGGAACGGAAACACCATATATTTT

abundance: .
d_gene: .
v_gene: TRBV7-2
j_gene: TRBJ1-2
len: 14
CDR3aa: CASSPMGGSGGYTF
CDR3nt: TGTGCCAGCAGCCCAATGGGAGGGAGTGGCGGCTACACCTTC

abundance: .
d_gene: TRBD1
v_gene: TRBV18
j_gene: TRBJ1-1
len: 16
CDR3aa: CASHLAGGRVKTEAFF
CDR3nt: TGTGCCAGCCACCTGGCAGGGGGCAGAGTAAAGACTGAAGCTTTCTTT

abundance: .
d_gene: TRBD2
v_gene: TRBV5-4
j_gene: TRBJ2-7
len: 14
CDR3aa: CASSLGGSSYEQYF
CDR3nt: TGTGCCAGCAGCTTGGGCGGGAGCTCCTACGAGCAGTACTTC

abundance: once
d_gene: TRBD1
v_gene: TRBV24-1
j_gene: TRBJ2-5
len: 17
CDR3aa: CATSDLPDRGSRETQYF
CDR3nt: TGTGCCACCAGTGATTTGCCGGACAGGGGAAGTAGAGAGACCCAGTACTTC

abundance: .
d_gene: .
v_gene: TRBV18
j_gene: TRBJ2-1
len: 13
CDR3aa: CAGRVGSYNEQFF
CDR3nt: TGTGCCGGCAGGGTGGGTTCCTACAATGAGCAGTTCTTC

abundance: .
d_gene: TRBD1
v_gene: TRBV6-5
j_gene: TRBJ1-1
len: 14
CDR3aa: CASITRTGHTEAFF
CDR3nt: TGTGCCAGCATCACCCGGACAGGGCACACTGAAGCTTTCTTT

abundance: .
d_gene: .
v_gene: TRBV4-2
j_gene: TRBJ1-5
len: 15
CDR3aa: CASSQDPGGDQPQHF
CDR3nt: TGTGCCAGCAGCCAAGATCCAGGAGGCGATCAGCCCCAGCATTTT

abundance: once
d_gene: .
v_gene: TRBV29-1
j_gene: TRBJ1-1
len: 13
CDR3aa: CSVEEGTNTEAFF
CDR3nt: TGCAGCGTTGAGGAGGGGACGAACACTGAAGCTTTCTTT

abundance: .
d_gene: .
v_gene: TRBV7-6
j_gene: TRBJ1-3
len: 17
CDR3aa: CASSFSLGDSSGNTIYF
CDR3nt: TGTGCCAGCAGCTTTTCCCTAGGTGATAGCTCTGGAAACACCATATATTTT

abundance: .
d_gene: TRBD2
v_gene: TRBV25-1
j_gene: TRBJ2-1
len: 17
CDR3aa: CASGGTSGRARYNEQFF
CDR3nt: TGTGCCAGCGGCGGGACTAGCGGGAGGGCGCGATACAATGAGCAGTTCTTC

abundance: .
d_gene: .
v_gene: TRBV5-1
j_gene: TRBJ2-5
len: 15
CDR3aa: CASSLFFNSLETQYF
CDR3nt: TGCGCCAGCAGCTTGTTTTTCAACAGCCTAGAGACCCAGTACTTC

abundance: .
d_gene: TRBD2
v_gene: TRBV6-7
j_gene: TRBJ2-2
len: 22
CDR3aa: CASSYGGFPAKLAGGRTGELFF
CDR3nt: TGTGCCAGCAGTTACGGGGGATTTCCCGCCAAACTAGCGGGAGGGCGCACCGGGGAGCTGTTTTTT

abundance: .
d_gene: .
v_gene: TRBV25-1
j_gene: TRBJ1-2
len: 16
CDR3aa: CASSEYRAPPERGYTF
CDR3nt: TGTGCCAGCAGTGAATATAGGGCCCCCCCCGAGCGGGGCTACACCTTC

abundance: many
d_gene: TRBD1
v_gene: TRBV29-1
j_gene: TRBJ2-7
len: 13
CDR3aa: CSAGQGPGYEQYF
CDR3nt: TGCAGCGCCGGACAGGGTCCAGGATACGAGCAGTACTTC

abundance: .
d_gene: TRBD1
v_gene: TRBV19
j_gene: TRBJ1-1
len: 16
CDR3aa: CASSADRGSWGTEAFF
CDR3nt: TGTGCCAGTAGCGCCGACAGGGGTTCTTGGGGCACTGAAGCTTTCTTT

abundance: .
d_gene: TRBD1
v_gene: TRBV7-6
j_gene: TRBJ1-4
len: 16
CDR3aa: CASSYTTGTGGVKLFF
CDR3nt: TGTGCCAGCAGCTACACGACCGGGACAGGGGGGGTAAAACTGTTTTTT

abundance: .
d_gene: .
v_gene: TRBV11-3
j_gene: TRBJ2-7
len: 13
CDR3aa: CASSRSSGGIPYF
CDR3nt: TGTGCCAGCAGCCGTTCATCTGGGGGGATTCCGTACTTC

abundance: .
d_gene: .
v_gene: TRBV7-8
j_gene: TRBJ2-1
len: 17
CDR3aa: CASSLPGDERSYNEQFF
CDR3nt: TGTGCCAGCAGCTTACCAGGGGATGAGAGGTCCTACAATGAGCAGTTCTTC

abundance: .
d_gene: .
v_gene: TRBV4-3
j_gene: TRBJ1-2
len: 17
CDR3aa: CASSQEGQLLSNYGYTF
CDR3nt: TGCGCCAGCAGCCAAGAGGGACAACTACTTTCTAACTATGGCTACACCTTC

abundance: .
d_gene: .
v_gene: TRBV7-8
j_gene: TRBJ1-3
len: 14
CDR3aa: CASSLSYGGNTIYF
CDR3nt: TGTGCCAGCAGCTTATCGTATGGCGGAAACACCATATATTTT

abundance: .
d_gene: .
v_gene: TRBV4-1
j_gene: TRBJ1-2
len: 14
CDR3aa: CASSRRGSSYGYTF
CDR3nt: TGCGCCAGCAGCCGGAGGGGTTCGTCCTATGGCTACACCTTC

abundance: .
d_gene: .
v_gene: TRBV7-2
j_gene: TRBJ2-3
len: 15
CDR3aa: CASSYTGKGTDTQYF
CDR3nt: TGTGCCAGCAGCTACACAGGGAAGGGCACAGATACGCAGTATTTT

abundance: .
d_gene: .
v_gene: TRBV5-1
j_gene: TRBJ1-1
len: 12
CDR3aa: CASSLDRSAAFF
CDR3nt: TGCGCCAGCAGCTTGGACCGGAGCGCGGCTTTCTTT

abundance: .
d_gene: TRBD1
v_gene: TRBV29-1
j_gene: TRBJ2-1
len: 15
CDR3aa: CSVEGNRDRGREQFF
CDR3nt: TGCAGCGTTGAGGGGAATCGGGACAGGGGGCGCGAGCAGTTCTTC

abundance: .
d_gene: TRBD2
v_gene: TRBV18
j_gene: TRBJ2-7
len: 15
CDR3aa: CASSPPLAGVYEQYF
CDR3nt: TGTGCCAGCTCACCACCCCTAGCGGGAGTTTACGAGCAGTACTTC